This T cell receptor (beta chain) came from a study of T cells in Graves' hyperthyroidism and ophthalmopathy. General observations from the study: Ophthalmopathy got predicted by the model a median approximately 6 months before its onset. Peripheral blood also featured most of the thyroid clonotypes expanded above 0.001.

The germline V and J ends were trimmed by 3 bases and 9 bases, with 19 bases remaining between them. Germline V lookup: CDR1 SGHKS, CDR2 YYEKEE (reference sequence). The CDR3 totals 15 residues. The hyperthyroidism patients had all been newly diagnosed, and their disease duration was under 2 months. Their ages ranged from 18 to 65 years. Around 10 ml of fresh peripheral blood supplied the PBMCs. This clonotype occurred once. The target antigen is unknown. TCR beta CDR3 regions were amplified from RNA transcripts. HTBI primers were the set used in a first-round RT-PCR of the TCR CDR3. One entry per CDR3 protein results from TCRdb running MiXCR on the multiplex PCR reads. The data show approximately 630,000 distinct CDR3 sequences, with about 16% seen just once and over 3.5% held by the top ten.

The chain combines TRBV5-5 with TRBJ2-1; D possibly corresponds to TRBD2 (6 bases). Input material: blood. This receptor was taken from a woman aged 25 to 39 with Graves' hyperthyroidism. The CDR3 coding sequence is TGTGCCAGCAGCTCCCGACTAGGCCGGCAGACTGAGCAGTTCTTC. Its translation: CASSSRLGRQTEQFF.